The 10 T cell receptor beta chains given below trace back to one sample, sequenced in a study of T cell responses to AZD1222 COVID-19 vaccine. Only in-frame clones appear in the TCRdb table, and some are missing; sequencing was by immunoSEQ multiplex PCR. The sample consists of about 120,000 clones, around nine tenths of them appearing once. The sequencing used peripheral blood, collected on day 0 of AZD1222 vaccination. Receptor source: an adult in good health.

The chain recombines TRBV2 with TRBJ1-2; D may be TRBD1 (5 bases). The V end lost 6 bases, the J end lost 6 bases, and 14 bases lay between the germline ends. The V gene's germline CDR1 is SNHLY and CDR2 FYNNEI. This CDR3 region has 13 residues. This chain's CDR3 is CASSDGTENGYTF. CDR3 DNA: TGTGCCAGCAGCGACGGGACGGAGAATGGCTACACCTTC.

V is TRBV30 and J is TRBJ2-2, with D maybe TRBD2 (5 bases). This CDR3 spans 12 amino acids. CDR1 is GTSNPN and CDR2 is SVGIG in the germline V gene (reference sequence). With 2 bases removed from V and 7 bases from J, the gap between germline ends came to 8 bases. CDR3 in DNA: TGTGCCTGGAGTCCGGGGATCGGGGAGCTGTTTTTT. Translated, it gives CAWSPGIGELFF.

V gene TRBV6-5 combines with J gene TRBJ2-7; TRBD1 aligns across 9 bases. Looked up from germline, CDR1 is MNHEY and CDR2 is SVGAGI. J gave up 6 bases and V 6 bases, and 12 bases lay outside the gene matches. This CDR3 contains 15 residues. In nucleotides, the CDR3 is TGTGCCAGCAGAACAACCGGGACAGGGAACCGCGAGCAGTACTTC. This translates into CASRTTGTGNREQYF.

The chain links TRBV5-6 to TRBJ2-7; 9 bases line up with TRBD1. The germline V gene encodes CDR1 SGHDT and CDR2 YYEEEE. This CDR3 has 15 amino acids. Germline trimming cut 4 bases from V and 3 bases from J; bases unmatched to any gene: 8. The CDR3 is CASSRPGTGFYEQYF. The CDR3 bases are TGTGCCAGCAGCCGTCCCGGGACAGGGTTCTACGAGCAGTACTTC.

This chain joins TRBV28 and TRBJ2-3; weak D call: TRBD2 (6 bases). The CDR3 length is 19 residues. Trimming cost V 6 bases and J 1 base, with 26 bases left between them. The germline gives CDR1 MDHEN, CDR2 SYDVKM. The chain's CDR3 is CASSPLRGTSFIGTDTQYF. The CDR3 nucleotides read TGTGCCAGCAGCCCCTTGCGGGGTACTAGTTTCATCGGCACAGATACGCAGTATTTT.

The genes are TRBV11-2 and TRBJ1-2; D gene ambiguous. V dropped 1 base and J dropped 6 bases, with 9 bases sitting between them. This CDR3 is built from 13 residues. Germline CDR1 is SGHAT and CDR2 is FQNNGV. The CDR3 loop is CASSLAGIDGYTF. The CDR3, as DNA: TGTGCCAGCAGCTTAGCGGGGATTGATGGCTACACCTTC.

This clone was recorded once. The V gene is TRBV7-9, the J gene TRBJ2-7, with 14 bases matching TRBD2. In germline, CDR1 is SEHNR, CDR2 FQNEAQ (reference sequence). This CDR3 comprises 16 residues. The trim removed 5 bases at V and 5 bases at J, leaving 8 bases unmatched. CDR3 DNA: TGTGCCAGCAGCCTGGGACTAGCGGGAGTAGGAGACGAGCAGTACTTC. This encodes CASSLGLAGVGDEQYF.

V usage is TRBV10-1 and J usage is TRBJ2-1; 7 nucleotides line up with TRBD1. CDR1 is WNHNN, CDR2 SYGVQD, per germline (reference sequence). This CDR3 is built from 15 residues. Germline trimming cut 3 bases from V and 3 bases from J; bases unmatched to any gene: 5. The CDR3 DNA sequence: TGCGCCAGCAGTGATCCGGGACAGAACTACAATGAGCAGTTCTTC. As protein: CASSDPGQNYNEQFF.

The J gene is TRBJ2-7, the V gene TRBV7-2; TRBD2 might be the D (5 bases). The CDR3 length is 15 residues. Germline V CDR1 and CDR2: SGHTA, FQGNSA. Between the trimmed V and J ends, which lost 3 bases and 2 bases, there was a span of 14 bases. The CDR3 here is CASSFSTGNPYEQYF. CDR3 nucleotides: TGTGCCAGCAGCTTCTCGACGGGGAATCCCTACGAGCAGTACTTC.

The chain combines TRBV9 with TRBJ2-3; TRBD2 aligns across 7 bases. Looked up from germline, CDR1 is SGDLS and CDR2 is YYNGEE. The CDR3 runs 9 residues. V shed 7 bases, J shed 10 bases, and the junction held 0 bases outside the gene matches. The CDR3 DNA follows: TGTGCCAGCGGGGGGGCGCAGTATTTT. Translation: CASGGAQYF.